These 27 T cell receptor beta chains came from one sample sequenced in a study of T cells in localized non-small cell lung cancer. Assay used: immunoSEQ multiplex PCR; TCRdb lists only in-frame clones, some missing. The table lists tens of thousands of clones, about nine tenths of them singletons, with roughly 15% in the top ten. The sample consisted of peripheral blood, taken before any cancer treatment. The receptors stem from a man aged 35 to 70 with stage I squamous cell lung carcinoma.

The chain recombines TRBV28 with TRBJ1-1; possibly TRBD1 for D (5 bases). The germline V and J ends were trimmed by 3 bases and 11 bases, with 16 bases remaining between them. The CDR3 runs 13 residues. The germline CDR1 and CDR2 sequences are MDHEN and SYDVKM. CDR3 residues: CASSLARTGDAFF. The CDR3 coding sequence is TGTGCCAGCAGTTTGGCCCGAACAGGCGACGCTTTCTTT.

J is TRBJ1-5 and V is TRBV19; D possibly corresponds to TRBD1 (5 bases). The CDR3 loop spans 16 amino acids. Trimming removed 1 base from V and 2 bases from J, with 12 bases in between. The germline gives CDR1 LNHDA, CDR2 SQIVND (reference sequence). The chain's CDR3 is CASSIVRGTGNQPQHF. In nucleotides, the CDR3 is TGTGCCAGTAGTATAGTACGGGGGACTGGCAATCAGCCCCAGCATTTT.

The chain has TRBV6-5 and TRBJ1-5; D ambiguous. V lost 0 bases to trimming and J lost 6 bases, with 6 bases between them. Germline V CDR1 and CDR2: MNHEY, SVGAGI. There are 13 residues in the CDR3. The CDR3 DNA is TGTGCCAGCAGTTACTCTTGGACTCAGCCCCAGCATTTT. Protein product: CASSYSWTQPQHF.

V is TRBV27 and J is TRBJ2-6, with D perhaps TRBD1 or TRBD2 (6 bases each). The germline V and J ends were trimmed by 6 bases and 0 bases, with 15 bases remaining between them. CDR3 length equals 17 residues. Germline lookup yields CDR1 MNHEY and CDR2 SMNVEV (reference sequence). In DNA, the CDR3 is TGTGCCAGCAGCCCCACCAGGGGACTCTCTGGGGCCAACGTCCTGACTTTC. Translated: CASSPTRGLSGANVLTF.

The rearrangement joins TRBV4-1 to TRBJ2-2; D assignment may be TRBD1 or TRBD2 (5 bases each). The CDR3 runs to 14 residues. The germline V and J ends were trimmed by 6 bases and 3 bases, with 11 bases remaining between them. Germline lookup yields CDR1 MGHRA and CDR2 YSYEKL. The CDR3 loop reads CASSVRGDTGELFF. Written as DNA, the CDR3 is TGCGCCAGCAGTGTCCGAGGGGACACCGGGGAGCTGTTTTTT.

This clone was observed a single time. The gene calls are TRBV19 and TRBJ2-2; maybe TRBD1 (6 bases). Germline loops: CDR1 LNHDA, CDR2 SQIVND (reference sequence). CDR3 length: 14 amino acids. The V end lost 8 bases, the J end lost 0 bases, and 10 bases lay between the germline ends. CDR3 protein: CASSTGSNTGELFF. Written as DNA, the CDR3 is TGTGCCAGTTCGACAGGATCGAACACCGGGGAGCTGTTTTTT.

The chain carries TRBV19 and TRBJ2-7; either TRBD1 or TRBD2 may fit D (5 bases each). Germline V CDR1 and CDR2: LNHDA, SQIVND (reference sequence). The V end was cut by 5 bases, the J end by 3 bases, with 14 bases between. CDR3 length equals 14 residues. DNA of the CDR3: TGTGCCAGTAGTCGTACCGGGACCCACTACGAGCAGTACTTC. It encodes CASSRTGTHYEQYF.

This clone was recorded only once. CDR3 DNA: TGTGCCAGCAGCTTGTTAGGAACAGGAACTTTCTCTGGAAACACCATATATTTT. This sequence encodes CASSLLGTGTFSGNTIYF. J is TRBJ1-3 and V is TRBV5-4; possible D gene TRBD1, 5 bases. Germline assignment: CDR1 SGHNT and CDR2 YYREEE (reference sequence). CDR3 length: 18 amino acids. With 1 base removed from V and 0 bases from J, the gap between germline ends came to 17 bases.

This clone showed up just once. The chain employs TRBV5-1 and TRBJ1-5; 7 bases are shared with TRBD1. V was pared by 4 bases and J by 7 bases, with 8 bases of the junction left unmatched. CDR3 size: 14 residues. Germline values: CDR1 SGHRS, CDR2 YFSETQ. The CDR3 DNA reads TGCGCCAGCAGCCACGACAGGGTGGACCAGCCCCAGCATTTT. This translates into CASSHDRVDQPQHF.

This chain links TRBV4-2 with TRBJ2-1; D might be TRBD1 or TRBD2, each matching 5 bases. Trimming took off 4 bases at V and 7 bases at J, with 5 bases between the two ends. Germline V gene data show CDR1 as LGHNA and CDR2 as YNFKEQ. The CDR3 is 11 residues long. In nucleotides, the CDR3 is TGTGCCAGCAGCCGGGGGAATGAGCAGTTCTTC. It codes for CASSRGNEQFF.

The chain joins TRBV5-8 to TRBJ2-3; TRBD2 is a possible D gene (5 bases). Germline CDR1 is SGHTS and CDR2 is YDEGEE. The length of the CDR3 is 15 residues. Trimming cost V 4 bases and J 3 bases, with 15 bases left between them. The CDR3 nucleotides are TGTGCCAGCAGCCCGCGAGGGCGGTTGACAGATACGCAGTATTTT. Its protein product is CASSPRGRLTDTQYF.

In this sample, this clone turned up once. The gene calls are TRBV7-9 and TRBJ1-1; D call uncertain. Trimming shortened V by 1 base and J by 2 bases, and 5 bases separated the two germline ends. CDR1 is SEHNR and CDR2 is FQNEAQ in the germline V gene (reference sequence). CDR3 length: 13 amino acids. CDR3 nucleotides: TGTGCCAGCAGCTTAGTTGGTAACACTGAAGCTTTCTTT. Translating gives CASSLVGNTEAFF.

The chain employs TRBV30 and TRBJ1-2; D is undetermined. The CDR3 is made up of 13 amino acids. Germline V CDR1 and CDR2: GTSNPN, SVGIG (reference sequence). V was trimmed by 2 bases and J by 6 bases, leaving 13 bases between them. The CDR3 sequence: CAWSQSVPNGYTF. The CDR3 DNA sequence: TGTGCCTGGAGTCAATCCGTCCCCAATGGCTACACCTTC.

The rearrangement links TRBV6-5 to TRBJ2-7; D may match TRBD1 or TRBD2 (5 bases each). Trimming pared 7 bases from V and 3 bases from J, leaving 16 bases between. This CDR3 comprises 14 residues. Germline V gene lookup returns CDR1 MNHEY and CDR2 SVGAGI. CDR3 in DNA: TGTGCCAGCACCAGTTACGGGGACGTCTACGAGCAGTACTTC. Residues: CASTSYGDVYEQYF.

V gene TRBV29-1 combines with J gene TRBJ2-3, with no clear D. V lost 1 base and J 2 bases, leaving 13 bases between the germline ends. The CDR3 totals 15 residues. CDR1 is SQVTM and CDR2 is ANQGSEA in the germline V gene. The CDR3 loop reads CSVEGSMGITDTQYF. Here the CDR3 DNA reads TGCAGCGTTGAAGGGTCGATGGGCATCACAGATACGCAGTATTTT.

CDR3 sequence: CAWSIGGSDNSPLHF. The CDR3 nucleotides are TGTGCCTGGAGTATCGGGGGATCTGATAATTCACCCCTCCACTTT. The gene calls are TRBV30 and TRBJ1-6; a weak D match, TRBD1 (5 bases). CDR3 length equals 15 residues. V lost 2 bases to trimming and J lost 5 bases, with 13 bases between them. In germline, CDR1 is GTSNPN, CDR2 SVGIG (reference sequence).

The chain has TRBV12-5 and TRBJ1-5; D is unclear. The CDR3 has 12 residues. Per germline, CDR1 LGHNT and CDR2 FRNRAP. V lost 7 bases, J lost 11 bases, and 15 bases lay in between. CDR3 nucleotide sequence: TGTGCTAGTGCCATCCCCCAGGCGGCCCAGCATTTT. Its protein is CASAIPQAAQHF.

The CDR3 DNA reads TGCGCCAGCAGCTTGGCCGCATTATCTGGCAGGTCCATGAACACCATATATTTT. This translates into CASSLAALSGRSMNTIYF. The V gene is TRBV5-1, the J gene TRBJ1-3; D not resolved. The CDR3 sequence is 18 residues long. The V gene's germline CDR1 is SGHRS and CDR2 YFSETQ. V was cut by 0 bases and J by 7 bases, with 23 bases left in between.

Concerning this clone itself: The same CDR3 can be traced to other DNA sequences in this sample. The rearrangement links TRBV19 to TRBJ1-5; D call uncertain. Germline CDR1 and CDR2: LNHDA and SQIVND (reference sequence). This CDR3 has 17 amino acids. V was cut by 4 bases and J by 0 bases, with 16 bases left in between. The CDR3 loop is CASSTRRTVYSNQPQHF. The CDR3 DNA reads as TGTGCCAGTAGTACTAGAAGAACAGTTTATAGCAATCAGCCCCAGCATTTT.

This chain joins TRBV5-6 and TRBJ2-7; D might be TRBD2 (6 bases). The V and J ends lost 4 bases and 7 bases respectively, with 18 bases between them. The CDR3 runs 14 residues. Germline V CDR1 and CDR2: SGHDT, YYEEEE. This chain's CDR3 is CASSRGSVVLEQYF. The CDR3, as DNA: TGTGCCAGCAGCCGGGGGTCGGTGGTTCTAGAGCAGTACTTC.

The V gene is TRBV11-2, the J gene TRBJ1-3; TRBD1 matches at 8 bases. With V trimmed by 6 bases and J by 0 bases, 1 base remained unmatched. The CDR3 spans 14 residues. Germline V gene data show CDR1 as SGHAT and CDR2 as FQNNGV. The CDR3 DNA reads as TGTGCCAGCAGTGACAGGGGCTCTGGAAACACCATATATTTT. The encoded protein is CASSDRGSGNTIYF. The full variable domain, with the rest looked up from reference TRBV11-2 and TRBJ1-3, is EAGVAQSPRYKIIEKRQSVAFWCNPISGHATLYWYQQILGQGPKLLIQFQNNGVVDDSQLPKDRFSAERLKGVDSTLKIQPAKLEDSAVYLCASSDRGSGNTIYFGEGSWLTVV.

The chain recombines TRBV18 with TRBJ1-1, with D unclear. V lost 3 bases and J lost 4, with 15 bases in between. Germline V gene data show CDR1 as KGHSH and CDR2 as LQKENI. This CDR3 has 15 residues. The CDR3 protein is CASSPTEKIVTEAFF. CDR3 nucleotide sequence: TGTGCCAGCTCACCTACAGAGAAAATAGTCACTGAAGCTTTCTTT.

The chain joins TRBV29-1 to TRBJ2-3; 11 bases map to TRBD1. Germline V lookup: CDR1 SQVTM, CDR2 ANQGSEA. This CDR3 is 14 amino acids long. V shed 7 bases and J 3 bases; nucleotides not matched to a gene: 6. CDR3 amino acids: CSGTGTGGTDTQYF. CDR3 DNA sequence: TGCAGCGGTACCGGGACAGGGGGAACAGATACGCAGTATTTT.

J is TRBJ1-4 and V is TRBV29-1; D gene uncertain. Germline V CDR1 and CDR2: SQVTM, ANQGSEA. This CDR3 is built from 11 residues. Trimming shortened V by 3 bases and J by 8 bases, and 7 bases separated the two germline ends. The CDR3 sequence: CSVEIGEKLFF. The CDR3 DNA follows: TGCAGCGTTGAGATCGGCGAAAAACTGTTTTTT.

The chain couples TRBV7-6 to TRBJ2-7; D perhaps matches TRBD2 (7 bases). The ends were cut back, 8 bases at V and 6 bases at J, with 26 bases in the middle. From germline, CDR1 is SGHVS and CDR2 FNYEAQ. The CDR3 length is 16 residues. The CDR3 DNA follows: TGTGCCAGCCAAATAGGGGGGGTCAGGCCCCAATCCGAGCAGTACTTC. Translated, it gives CASQIGGVRPQSEQYF.

The chain has TRBV28 and TRBJ1-1, with D possibly TRBD1 on 6 matching bases. Germline V gene lookup returns CDR1 MDHEN and CDR2 SYDVKM. V lost 7 bases and J lost 4, with 16 bases in between. The CDR3 is 14 residues long. The CDR3 protein is CASTRQALGTEAFF. CDR3 DNA sequence: TGTGCCAGCACCCGACAGGCATTAGGCACTGAAGCTTTCTTT.

The rearrangement links TRBV6-6 to TRBJ1-4; weak D call: TRBD1 (5 bases). V was shortened by 5 bases and J by 8 bases, with 18 bases between the two germline ends. This CDR3 has 15 residues. CDR1 MNHNY and CDR2 SVGAGI come from the germline V gene (reference sequence). The CDR3 DNA reads as TGTGCCAGCAGTCCACGAATCAGGGAAGGCGAAAAACTGTTTTTT. It is translated as CASSPRIREGEKLFF.